The subject of this entry is one T cell receptor beta chain. Its antigen is undetermined. These data belong to a study of cytomegalovirus exposure and HLA in healthy donors. Broader study findings: For cytomegalovirus status, the classifier reportedly gave diagnoses with high specificity and sensitivity. It was fewer than 200 TCR beta chains that were listed as cytomegalovirus-associated.

From the roughly 110-subject validation cohort, which was separate from the roughly 710-subject first cohort, the donors were drawn. The ends lost 6 bases at V and 5 bases at J; junction bases unmatched: 7. Germline assignment: CDR1 MDHEN and CDR2 SYDVKM. There are 13 residues in the CDR3. Only in-frame clones appear in the TCRdb table, and some are missing; sequencing was by immunoSEQ multiplex PCR. The table shows 300,000 to 450,000 clones, with 86% occurring only once. The chain joins TRBV28 to TRBJ2-7; 7 bases agree with TRBD1. The sample was PBMCs. The sequence came from a woman aged 18-29 years in good health and CMV-seronegative. The chain's CDR3 is CASSRRQGNEQYF. The CDR3, as DNA: TGTGCCAGCAGCAGACGACAGGGAAACGAGCAGTACTTC.